One T cell receptor (beta chain) is described in this entry. The target antigen is unknown. The data derive from a study of lymphopenia after photon versus proton radiotherapy. Study-level findings and limits: Oligoclonal CD8+ Temra expansion after nadir drove photon patients' diversity drop.

Profiling relied on immunoSEQ multiplex PCR, and the TCRdb table lists in-frame clones only, not all of them. The profile shows 150,000 to 200,000 clones, approximately 86% of them singletons. This receptor was identified in a man aged 50-60 years with gastric cancer. Sample: peripheral blood, taken from a patient treated with photon-based radiotherapy.

The CDR3 DNA reads as TGTGCCAGCAGCTCCCAGGGACTAAGCTCTGGAAACACCATATATTTT. This sequence encodes CASSSQGLSSGNTIYF. The V call is TRBV9, the J call TRBJ1-3, with a tentative D call TRBD1 (5 bases). The germline V gene encodes CDR1 SGDLS and CDR2 YYNGEE. This CDR3 has 16 residues. V was cut by 4 bases and J by 0 bases, with 14 bases left in between.